What follows are 21 T cell receptor beta chains derived from one specimen sequenced in a study of cytomegalovirus exposure and HLA in healthy donors. PCR amplification relied on 60 Vbeta primers (plus 13 Jbeta primers). Using immunoSEQ multiplex PCR, the repertoire was profiled, and TCRdb retains in-frame clones only, with some absent. The sample shows 95,000 to 150,000 clones, over 70% of them seen only once. Sequencing was carried out using PBMCs. The receptors derive from a woman younger than 30 in good health and CMV-seronegative.

V gene TRBV19 combines with J gene TRBJ1-3; 10 bases agree with TRBD1. The CDR3 extends over 15 amino acids. The J segment lost 8 bases and the V segment lost 5 bases, leaving 9 bases of the junction unmatched. Germline V lookup: CDR1 LNHDA, CDR2 SQIVND (reference sequence). Written as DNA, the CDR3 is TGTGCCAGTAGTCCACTCGGGACAGGGGAACACACCATATATTTT. Amino acid sequence: CASSPLGTGEHTIYF.

This clone was seen a single time. CDR3 loop: CASSLAGLAGIDTQYF. The CDR3 DNA is TGTGCCAGCAGCTTAGCCGGACTAGCGGGAATAGATACGCAGTATTTT. The chain uses TRBV7-9 and TRBJ2-3; 12 nucleotides line up with TRBD2. CDR1 SEHNR and CDR2 FQNEAQ come from the germline V gene (reference sequence). Losses at the gene ends were 0 bases for V and 5 bases for J; bases not matched to a gene: 3. The CDR3 runs to 16 residues.

This chain uses TRBV6-6 with TRBJ2-7; 7 bases fit TRBD2. The CDR3 consists of 15 residues. V was pared by 5 bases and J by 6 bases, with 13 bases of the junction left unmatched. The germline V gene has CDR1 MNHNY and CDR2 SVGAGI (reference sequence). The CDR3 is CASSPVGREYAEQYF. The CDR3 nucleotides are TGTGCCAGCAGTCCAGTGGGGCGGGAGTATGCCGAGCAGTACTTC.

CDR3 DNA sequence: TGCGCCAGCAGCTTCAGGTTAACTGAAGCTTTCTTT. It translates to CASSFRLTEAFF. The chain employs TRBV5-1 and TRBJ1-1, with no clear D. Trimming pared 2 bases from V and 5 bases from J, leaving 7 bases between. CDR3 length equals 12 residues. From germline, CDR1 is SGHRS and CDR2 YFSETQ.

This chain links TRBV19 with TRBJ2-5, with 7 bases aligning to TRBD1. CDR1 and CDR2 (germline): LNHDA, SQIVND (reference sequence). The CDR3 has 15 amino acids. Losses at the gene ends were 8 bases for V and 2 bases for J; bases not matched to a gene: 11. DNA of the CDR3: TGTGCCAGTCGGACAGGAAACTCCTTACAAGAGACCCAGTACTTC. Protein: CASRTGNSLQETQYF.

V gene TRBV19 combines with J gene TRBJ1-5; D is undetermined. Trimming cost V 5 bases and J 0 bases, with 8 bases left between them. CDR3 length: 14 residues. The germline V gene has CDR1 LNHDA and CDR2 SQIVND (reference sequence). CDR3 sequence: CASSQFLSNQPQHF. The CDR3 coding sequence is TGTGCCAGTAGTCAGTTCCTTAGCAATCAGCCCCAGCATTTT.

This chain links TRBV5-1 with TRBJ2-6; tentatively, D is TRBD1 (7 bases). Trimming took 4 bases from V and 2 from J, leaving 16 bases between them. CDR1 SGHRS and CDR2 YFSETQ come from the germline V gene. The CDR3 is made up of 17 amino acids. The DNA of the CDR3 is TGCGCCAGCAGCACGGGGGACAGCTCCCCTGGGGCCAACGTCCTGACTTTC. Translating it yields CASSTGDSSPGANVLTF.

This clone was seen just once. The gene calls are TRBV7-2 and TRBJ1-5, with 7 positions matching TRBD1. V shed 3 bases and J 7 bases; nucleotides not matched to a gene: 9. This CDR3 is built from 15 residues. CDR1 SGHTA and CDR2 FQGNSA come from the germline V gene. CDR3 region: CASSFTATGSQPQHF. The CDR3 nucleotides read TGTGCCAGCAGCTTCACCGCGACAGGGTCGCAGCCCCAGCATTTT.

The V call is TRBV14, the J call TRBJ2-1, with D perhaps TRBD1 (5 bases). V lost 2 bases and J lost 9, with 8 bases in between. Germline V gene sequence: CDR1 SGHDN, CDR2 FVKESK. The CDR3 consists of 12 residues. CDR3 sequence (DNA): TGTGCCAGCAGCCAAAGGGGCCCTGAGCAGTTCTTC. It yields the protein CASSQRGPEQFF.

This chain links TRBV11-2 with TRBJ2-4; possibly TRBD1 for D (6 bases). In germline, CDR1 is SGHAT, CDR2 FQNNGV. The CDR3 is 13 amino acids. V was pared by 3 bases and J by 7 bases, with 10 bases between. The CDR3 bases are TGTGCCAGCAGCTTGCAGGGGCCGAACATTCAGTACTTC. Its translation: CASSLQGPNIQYF.

The sample holds one count of this clone. This chain uses TRBV19 with TRBJ1-5; D might be TRBD1 (6 bases). Trimming removed 4 bases at V and 3 bases at J, with 13 bases between. Germline CDR1 is LNHDA and CDR2 is SQIVND (reference sequence). This CDR3 has 15 residues. DNA of the CDR3: TGTGCCAGTAGTACAATGGACAGTCTCAATCAGCCCCAGCATTTT. It translates to CASSTMDSLNQPQHF. The full variable domain, in which reference TRBV19 and TRBJ1-5 provide the parts outside the CDR3, is DGGITQSPKYLFRKEGQNVTLSCEQNLNHDAMYWYRQDPGQGLRLIYYSQIVNDFQKGDIAEGYSVSREKKESFPLTVTSAQKNPTAFYLCASSTMDSLNQPQHFGDGTRLSIL.

The chain employs TRBV5-5 and TRBJ2-1; D might be TRBD2 (6 bases). Trimming left V 0 bases short and J 4 bases short, with 11 bases between. Germline CDR1 is SGHKS and CDR2 is YYEKEE (reference sequence). The CDR3 runs to 15 residues. The CDR3 sequence is CASSLVPGLYNEQFF. In DNA, the CDR3 is TGTGCCAGCAGCTTGGTCCCGGGACTGTACAATGAGCAGTTCTTC.

The chain combines TRBV7-9 with TRBJ1-2; the D gene is possibly TRBD1 (5 bases). The germline gives CDR1 SEHNR, CDR2 FQNEAQ (reference sequence). V lost 2 bases, J lost 5 bases, and 18 bases lay in between. This CDR3 is built from 16 residues. The CDR3 here is CASSLLGQGDGYGYTF. CDR3 nucleotides: TGTGCCAGCAGCTTATTAGGGCAGGGTGATGGGTATGGCTACACCTTC.

Concerning this clone: Different DNA sequences within this sample yield the same CDR3. This CDR3 is CASSLAGGPTDTQYF. The CDR3 coding sequence is TGCGCCAGCAGCTTAGCGGGGGGGCCAACAGATACGCAGTATTTT. The chain couples TRBV5-1 to TRBJ2-3, with 10 positions matching TRBD2. The CDR3 runs 15 residues. Germline-derived CDR1 and CDR2 are SGHRS and YFSETQ. The V and J ends lost 2 bases and 3 bases, in that order; junction bases with no gene match: 3.

The V gene is TRBV4-1, the J gene TRBJ1-2; 10 nucleotides match TRBD1. The CDR3 totals 18 residues. The V and J ends lost 7 bases and 6 bases, in that order; junction bases with no gene match: 20. Germline V gives CDR1 MGHRA, CDR2 YSYEKL. The CDR3: CASKVVLVRDRGRDGYTF. The CDR3 DNA reads TGCGCCAGCAAGGTCGTGTTGGTTCGGGACAGGGGTCGAGATGGCTACACCTTC.

This clone was counted a few times. The chain couples TRBV4-1 to TRBJ1-2; 11 positions match TRBD1. The CDR3 consists of 15 residues. Germline lookup yields CDR1 MGHRA and CDR2 YSYEKL. With V trimmed by 0 bases and J by 6 bases, 3 bases remained unmatched. The chain's CDR3 is CASSQEDRGLHGYTF. For the CDR3, the DNA is TGCGCCAGCAGCCAAGAGGACAGGGGGCTGCATGGCTACACCTTC.

The chain is built from TRBV5-4 and TRBJ2-5; 9 positions match TRBD2. Per the germline V gene, CDR1 is SGHNT and CDR2 is YYREEE (reference sequence). CDR3 length: 16 amino acids. V was clipped by 5 bases and J by 2 bases; unmatched bases: 10. The CDR3 sequence is CASSGGSGGRQETQYF. The CDR3 DNA is TGTGCCAGCAGTGGGGGAAGCGGGGGGCGTCAAGAGACCCAGTACTTC.

V and J are TRBV7-8 and TRBJ2-1, with 7 bases that match TRBD1. J was trimmed by 8 bases and V by 5 bases; bases with no gene match: 18. Germline V gives CDR1 SGHVS, CDR2 FQNEAQ. The CDR3 is 17 residues long. Written as DNA, the CDR3 is TGTGCCAGCAGCACAGGAAAACAGGGGAAGGTTTTGGATGAGCAGTTCTTC. It is translated as CASSTGKQGKVLDEQFF. Using reference TRBV7-8 and TRBJ2-1 for the parts outside the CDR3, the full variable domain is GAGVSQSPRYKVAKRGQDVALRCDPISGHVSLFWYQQALGQGPEFLTYFQNEAQLDKSGLPSDRFFAERPEGSVSTLKIQRTQQEDSAVYLCASSTGKQGKVLDEQFFGPGTRLTVL.

This chain uses TRBV27 with TRBJ1-5; 7 nucleotides agree with TRBD1. Germline loops: CDR1 MNHEY, CDR2 SMNVEV (reference sequence). V lost 3 bases, J lost 8 bases, and 7 bases stayed unmatched. This CDR3 is 14 amino acids long. In DNA form, the CDR3 reads TGTGCCAGCAGTTTGTCCAGGGACAGTAAGCCCCAGCATTTT. Protein: CASSLSRDSKPQHF.

The V and J genes are TRBV5-1 and TRBJ1-1, with 8 bases lining up with TRBD1. V dropped 0 bases and J dropped 5; count of bases not matched to a gene: 3. Germline V CDR1 and CDR2: SGHRS, YFSETQ. The CDR3 contains 14 residues. CDR3 sequence reads: CASSLVHRGTEAFF. The CDR3 DNA sequence: TGCGCCAGCAGCTTGGTCCACAGGGGGACTGAAGCTTTCTTT.

The chain carries TRBV6-5 and TRBJ1-4, with 12 bases identical to TRBD1. V dropped 5 bases and J dropped 8; count of bases not matched to a gene: 3. The germline CDR1 and CDR2 sequences are MNHEY and SVGAGI. This CDR3 contains 14 residues. CDR3 nucleotide sequence: TGTGCCAGCAGTCGGGACAGGGGGCAGGAAAAACTGTTTTTT. Its protein is CASSRDRGQEKLFF.